This TCR beta chain was recovered during a study of CD8 T cells in Susac syndrome. The CD8+ and CD4+ T cells were isolated magnetically using a negative isolation approach, whereas the TEMRA cells were enriched by FACS. With random hexamers, about 0.5 to 1 ug RNA was reverse transcribed. TCRdb reprocessed the immunoSEQ multiplex PCR reads with MiXCR, giving one entry per CDR3 protein. The sample records roughly 100,000 distinct CDR3 sequences, approximately 96% being singletons. This TCR derives from a human donor with Susac syndrome. Sequenced sample: CD8+ T cells from PBMCs.

Here the CDR3 reads CSVGPGGNEQFF. The CDR3 DNA sequence: TGCAGTGTGGGCCCCGGGGGCAATGAGCAGTTCTTC. This chain connects TRBV20-1 to TRBJ2-1, with D possibly matching TRBD2 (6 bases). CDR3 length equals 12 residues. The V and J ends lost 7 bases and 6 bases respectively, with 13 bases between them. Germline lookup yields CDR1 DFQATT and CDR2 SNEGSKA (reference sequence).